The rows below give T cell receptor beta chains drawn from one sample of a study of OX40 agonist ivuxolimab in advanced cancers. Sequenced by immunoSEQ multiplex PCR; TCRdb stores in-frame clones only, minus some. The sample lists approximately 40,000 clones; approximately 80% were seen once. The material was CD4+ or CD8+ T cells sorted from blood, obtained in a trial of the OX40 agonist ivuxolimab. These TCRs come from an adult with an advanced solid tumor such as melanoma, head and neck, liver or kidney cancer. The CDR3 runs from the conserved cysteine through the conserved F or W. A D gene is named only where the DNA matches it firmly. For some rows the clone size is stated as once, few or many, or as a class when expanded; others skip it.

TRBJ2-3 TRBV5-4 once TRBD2 TGTGCCAGCAGCTTCCAGCGGGGCCGCTCAGATACGCAGTATTTT CASSFQRGRSDTQYF
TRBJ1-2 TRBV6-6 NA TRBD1 TGTGCCAGCAGTTCCGGACAGGGGATGCACTATGGCTACACCTTC CASSSGQGMHYGYTF
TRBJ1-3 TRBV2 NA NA TGTGCCAGCAAGGAGGGGGATGGAAACACCATATATTTT CASKEGDGNTIYF
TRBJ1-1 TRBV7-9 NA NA TGTGCCAGCAGCTTTCGGGGGGGCTTAGGGACTGAAGCTTTCTTT CASSFRGGLGTEAFF
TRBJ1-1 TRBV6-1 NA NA TGTGCCAGCAGTGAAGCATTTTTAGCTTTCTTT CASSEAFLAFF
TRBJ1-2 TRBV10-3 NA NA TGTGCCATCTACGGCCTGACTTTGACCGGCTACACCTTC CAIYGLTLTGYTF
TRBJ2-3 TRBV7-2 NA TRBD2 TGTGCCAGCAGCTTAGGGGCTAGCGGGGATTATACGCAGTATTTT CASSLGASGDYTQYF
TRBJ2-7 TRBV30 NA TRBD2 TGTGCCTGGAGTGTAAAGGGGCGCGGGGGGCTGCGCTACGAGCAGTACTTC CAWSVKGRGGLRYEQYF
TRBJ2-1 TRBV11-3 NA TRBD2 TGTGCCAGCAGCGTTAGCGGGGGGGCCTCCAATGAGCAGTTCTTC CASSVSGGASNEQFF
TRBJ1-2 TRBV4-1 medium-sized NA TGCGCCAGCAGCCAAGATGGGAGGAACTATGGCTACACCTTC CASSQDGRNYGYTF
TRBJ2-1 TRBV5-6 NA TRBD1 TGTGCCAGCAGCCCCGGACAGGGGGAGCAGTTCTTC CASSPGQGEQFF